Following are 7 T cell receptor beta chains from one sample sequenced in a study of spatial heterogeneity in lung cancer (dated 2019 in TCRdb). The sample's time point label, decoded: sample taken at primary tumor resection. TCR sequencing used whole RNA extracted from tumor and nontumor lung tissue, or from cryopreserved PBMC samples, without cell sorting. Libraries came from 5' RACE. TCRdb records NextSeq 500 as the sequencer. TCRdb trimmed public reads at Q25 via fastp, called clones via MiXCR and kept in-frame beta chains. Under each unique CDR3 protein, matching rows form one entry showing the most common genes and DNA. Counted in this sample were 65,000 to 85,000 distinct CDR3 sequences; approximately 21% of them appeared once. Of the sample, roughly 5.6% falls within the top ten clones. The material was PBMCs, obtained at surgery. The receptor source for this set is a male donor with early-stage non-small cell lung cancer.

This chain uses TRBV10-3 with TRBJ2-1; 7 bases align to TRBD1. The germline gives CDR1 ENHRY, CDR2 SYGVKD. The CDR3 runs 15 residues. The V gene end was trimmed by 7 bases and the J gene end by 3 bases; junction bases not matched to a gene: 9. CDR3 nucleotides: TGTGCCATCACCAAAGGACAGGAAGGCTACAATGAGCAGTTCTTC. It yields the protein CAITKGQEGYNEQFF.

This clonotype was seen only once. The V and J genes are TRBV29-1 and TRBJ1-3; possibly TRBD1 for D (6 bases). V was clipped by 5 bases and J by 3 bases, with 11 bases between them. CDR1 is SQVTM, CDR2 ANQGSEA, per germline. The CDR3 is made up of 13 amino acids. As DNA, the CDR3 is TGCAGCGTTACGAACAGGGTTGGAAACACCATATATTTT. This codes for CSVTNRVGNTIYF.

This clonotype came up a few times. The chain is built from TRBV12-3 or TRBV12-4 and TRBJ1-5; no definite D call. The V end was cut by 3 bases, the J end by 7 bases, with 10 bases between. This CDR3 spans 13 amino acids. In nucleotides, the CDR3 is TGTGCCAGCAGTTTCGGAGGGCAACAGCCCCAGCATTTT. Protein product: CASSFGGQQPQHF.

V is TRBV4-3 and J is TRBJ2-2, with D tentatively TRBD2 (7 bases). The CDR3 is 18 residues long. The germline gives CDR1 LGHNA, CDR2 YSLEER. Trimming stripped 4 bases from V and 5 bases from J, with 23 bases between. CDR3 amino acids: CASSRAGGGGRETGELFF. Here the CDR3 DNA reads TGCGCCAGCAGCCGAGCCGGAGGCGGGGGCAGGGAAACCGGGGAGCTGTTTTTT.

V is TRBV29-1 and J is TRBJ1-1; D remains ambiguous. The V end lost 3 bases, the J end lost 7 bases, and 18 bases lay between the germline ends. Germline CDR1 SQVTM, CDR2 ANQGSEA. This CDR3 contains 14 residues. In nucleotides, the CDR3 is TGCAGCGTTGATAGGTCAGCTCGGAATGGTGAAGCTTTCTTT. Translated, it gives CSVDRSARNGEAFF.

Details on this clonotype: This may be a read error, as it is one base from a much larger clone. V usage is TRBV6-5 and J usage is TRBJ1-5; D possibly corresponds to TRBD1 (6 bases). CDR3 length: 13 residues. Trimming removed 7 bases from V and 6 bases from J, with 13 bases in between. Germline assignment: CDR1 MNHEY and CDR2 SVGAGI. CDR3 in DNA: TGTGCCAGCACCCAGGGGTCCCTTCAGCCCCAGCATTTT. Residues: CASTQGSLQPQHF.

This chain connects TRBV3-1 to TRBJ2-5; D perhaps matches TRBD1 (6 bases). Germline loops: CDR1 LGHDT, CDR2 YNNKEL (reference sequence). The V end lost 4 bases, the J end lost 5 bases, and 14 bases lay between the germline ends. The length of the CDR3 is 14 residues. The CDR3 DNA follows: TGTGCCAGCAGCCCGGCAGGGGCTAGGGAGACCCAGTACTTC. Translated, it gives CASSPAGARETQYF.